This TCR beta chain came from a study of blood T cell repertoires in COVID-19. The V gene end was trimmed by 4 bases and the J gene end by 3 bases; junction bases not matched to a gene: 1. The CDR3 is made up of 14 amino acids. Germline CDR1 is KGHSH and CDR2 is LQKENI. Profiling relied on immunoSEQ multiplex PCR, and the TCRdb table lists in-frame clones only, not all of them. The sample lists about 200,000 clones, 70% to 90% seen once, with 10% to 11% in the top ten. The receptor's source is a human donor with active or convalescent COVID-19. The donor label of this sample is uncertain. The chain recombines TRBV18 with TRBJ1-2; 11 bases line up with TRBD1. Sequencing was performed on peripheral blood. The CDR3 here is CASSLGQGDYGYTF. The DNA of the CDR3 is TGTGCCAGCTCACTGGGACAGGGGGACTATGGCTACACCTTC.